One sample yielded the 10 T cell receptor beta chains listed below, sequenced in a study of T cells after yellow fever vaccination. TCRdb reanalysed the 5' RACE reads using MiXCR and keeps one entry per CDR3 protein. The sample records 150,000 to 200,000 distinct CDR3 sequences, about a tenth being singletons. This sample comprised CD8+ T cells sorted from PBMCs, obtained 45 days after the yellow fever booster vaccination. Every receptor here comes from a man aged 18-30 years who received the YFV17D yellow fever vaccine.

The rearrangement links TRBV7-9 to TRBJ2-1, with D possibly matching TRBD1 (6 bases). Germline V lookup: CDR1 SEHNR, CDR2 FQNEAQ (reference sequence). This CDR3 has 13 amino acids. Trimming took 7 bases from V and 8 from J, leaving 15 bases between them. The CDR3 nucleotides read TGTGCCAGCATGACAGGTCCGGTTGATGAGCAGTTCTTC. This codes for CASMTGPVDEQFF.

This clonotype has ten or more counts. The genes are TRBV5-1 and TRBJ2-4, with D tentatively TRBD2 (6 bases). Germline-derived CDR1 and CDR2 are SGHRS and YFSETQ. Trimming took 0 bases from V and 8 from J, leaving 18 bases between them. This CDR3 has 16 amino acids. CDR3 DNA sequence: TGCGCCAGCAGCTTGGTAGGCAGGCGGGGAACGGACATTCAGTACTTC. Translated: CASSLVGRRGTDIQYF.

The J gene is TRBJ2-2, the V gene TRBV10-3, with D possibly being TRBD2 (5 bases). Germline assignment: CDR1 ENHRY and CDR2 SYGVKD. The CDR3 is made up of 14 amino acids. The V and J ends lost 0 bases and 6 bases respectively, with 8 bases between them. The CDR3 protein is CAISESAEAGELFF. CDR3 DNA: TGTGCCATCAGTGAGTCGGCGGAGGCCGGGGAGCTGTTTTTT.

J is TRBJ2-3 and V is TRBV12-3 or TRBV12-4, with TRBD2 identical over 11 bases. The CDR3 has 20 residues. The V gene end was trimmed by 5 bases and the J gene end by 0 bases; junction bases not matched to a gene: 16. The CDR3 protein is CASSPRTGTSGFSSTDTQYF. The CDR3, as DNA: TGTGCCAGCAGTCCCCGGACCGGGACTAGCGGATTCTCTAGCACAGATACGCAGTATTTT.

This chain connects TRBV4-1 to TRBJ1-5; D is undetermined. The CDR3 runs 14 residues. The germline V gene encodes CDR1 MGHRA and CDR2 YSYEKL. V lost 3 bases and J 5 bases, leaving 11 bases between the germline ends. The CDR3 sequence: CASSQEAADQPQHF. In DNA form, the CDR3 reads TGCGCCAGCAGCCAGGAAGCCGCCGATCAGCCCCAGCATTTT.

J is TRBJ1-5 and V is TRBV20-1; D remains unclear. V lost 2 bases and J lost 5, with 19 bases in between. Germline V gene sequence: CDR1 DFQATT, CDR2 SNEGSKA (reference sequence). This CDR3 is 16 amino acids long. The CDR3 nucleotides are TGCAGTGCTAGAACTGCAAGGGCCCCTGACTATCAGCCCCAGCATTTT. Translating it yields CSARTARAPDYQPQHF.

This chain links TRBV4-1 with TRBJ2-3, with D possibly being TRBD1 (6 bases). V was cut by 0 bases and J by 4 bases, with 20 bases left in between. Germline CDR1 and CDR2: MGHRA and YSYEKL. The CDR3 has 18 amino acids. The CDR3 loop is CASSQDLLVRGSSDTQYF. In nucleotides, the CDR3 is TGCGCCAGCAGCCAAGATCTATTAGTCAGGGGATCTTCAGATACGCAGTATTTT.

This clonotype was recorded once. This chain links TRBV4-3 with TRBJ1-2, with TRBD1 as a possible D gene (6 bases). Germline CDR1 LGHNA, CDR2 YSLEER. The CDR3 sequence is 16 residues long. V gave up 2 bases and J gave up 5 bases, with 18 bases separating them. The CDR3 loop is CASSQSPPPTGYGYTF. For the CDR3, the DNA is TGCGCCAGCAGCCAAAGCCCACCACCTACAGGGTATGGCTACACCTTC.

The CDR3, as DNA: TGCGCCAGCAGCCCCCTAACCGGGGCCAACTATGGCTACACCTTC. Its translation is CASSPLTGANYGYTF. The J gene is TRBJ1-2, the V gene TRBV4-1; possibly TRBD1 for D (5 bases). CDR1 and CDR2 (germline): MGHRA, YSYEKL. The V end was cut by 4 bases, the J end by 2 bases, with 14 bases between. This CDR3 is built from 15 residues.

The sample holds a few counts of this clonotype. The chain recombines TRBV7-6 with TRBJ2-1; maybe TRBD1 (6 bases). V was clipped by 0 bases and J by 7 bases, with 13 bases between them. CDR1 is SGHVS and CDR2 is FNYEAQ in the germline V gene. This CDR3 is 15 amino acids long. The CDR3 nucleotides are TGTGCCAGCAGCTTAGCTCCAGGGGTGGCGAATGAGCAGTTCTTC. As protein: CASSLAPGVANEQFF.